This entry lists 31 T cell receptor beta chains sequenced from one sample in a study of blood T cells in healthy people across ages (dated by TCRdb to between 2015 and 2016). Library construction relied on 5' RACE. Reads for this sample came from an Illumina HiSeq 2500. A second PCR of about 6 to 11 cycles was performed with a sample-barcoded 5' primer and a J-beta primer mix. TCRdb passed the public sequencing reads through fastp at Q25 and MiXCR, retaining productive beta sequences. Each CDR3 protein gets just one entry, which takes the most common genes and DNA from the rows behind it. For this sample there are about a million distinct CDR3 sequences; roughly 50% appear just once. Clones ranked in the top ten supply about a fifth of the sample. The sample consisted of blood. The origin of the receptors is an older woman in good health.

The rearrangement uses TRBV7-2 and TRBJ2-3, with D perhaps given as TRBD1 or TRBD2 (5 bases each). V gave up 4 bases and J gave up 2 bases, with 19 bases separating them. Germline V gene data show CDR1 as SGHTA and CDR2 as FQGNSA. There are 17 residues in the CDR3. CDR3 residues: CASSSPYGKGYTDTQYF. CDR3 nucleotide sequence: TGTGCCAGCAGCTCTCCTTACGGGAAGGGGTACACAGATACGCAGTATTTT. The entire variable domain, with the rest obtained from reference TRBV7-2 and TRBJ2-3, is as follows: GAGVSQSPSNKVTEKGKDVELRCDPISGHTALYWYRQSLGQGLEFLIYFQGNSAPDKSGLPSDRFSAERTGGSVSTLTIQRTQQEDSAVYLCASSSPYGKGYTDTQYFGPGTRLTVL.

This sequence joins TRBV4-3 and TRBJ2-5; D gene unclear. The CDR3 is made up of 13 amino acids. The germline V and J ends were trimmed by 3 bases and 0 bases, with 5 bases remaining between them. CDR1 and CDR2 from the germline V gene are LGHNA and YSLEER. CDR3 loop: CASSHLYQETQYF. In DNA, the CDR3 is TGCGCCAGCAGCCACCTTTACCAAGAGACCCAGTACTTC.

This clonotype has more than one count but fewer than ten. The chain uses TRBV4-2 and TRBJ2-5; TRBD2 might be the D (6 bases). Trimming took off 4 bases at V and 2 bases at J, with 14 bases between the two ends. Per germline, CDR1 LGHNA and CDR2 YNFKEQ. The CDR3 is 15 amino acids. The CDR3 coding sequence is TGTGCCAGCAGCCTTACGGCGGGGATACAAGAGACCCAGTACTTC. It specifies CASSLTAGIQETQYF.

The chain links TRBV4-1 to TRBJ2-1, with D perhaps matching TRBD1 or TRBD2 (5 bases each). V gave up 1 base and J gave up 13 bases, with 17 bases separating them. Germline CDR1 reads MGHRA; CDR2 reads YSYEKL. The CDR3 consists of 14 residues. CDR3 coding DNA: TGCGCCAGCAGCCAAGTTGTTATGAGGGGAGTCCAGTTCTTC. As protein: CASSQVVMRGVQFF.

This clonotype was seen a few times. The chain is built from TRBV20-1 and TRBJ2-7; tentatively, D is TRBD1 (5 bases). The tail of the sequence fits TRBJ2-5 better, so the J call may be wrong. The CDR3 loop spans 12 amino acids. The germline CDR1 and CDR2 sequences are DFQATT and SNEGSKA (reference sequence). CDR3 in DNA: TGCAGTGCTAGGACAGTCGGAGAGACCCAGTACTTC. The encoded protein is CSARTVGETQYF.

The chain uses TRBV7-2 and TRBJ2-2, with 7 positions matching TRBD1. The CDR3 is 16 residues long. With 3 bases clipped from V and 4 bases from J, the junction kept 8 bases outside the gene matches. Germline V lookup: CDR1 SGHTA, CDR2 FQGNSA. CDR3 protein: CASSLGQLLGTGELFF. CDR3 DNA sequence: TGTGCCAGCAGCTTGGGACAGCTGCTGGGCACCGGGGAGCTGTTTTTT.

There are a few counts of this clonotype. The genes are TRBV29-1 and TRBJ2-7; 9 nucleotides line up with TRBD1. V was pared by 6 bases and J by 2 bases, with 14 bases of the junction left unmatched. Germline CDR1 reads SQVTM; CDR2 reads ANQGSEA. The length of the CDR3 is 16 residues. The CDR3 coding sequence is TGCAGCGTAGAGATCACGGACAGGGGCGTCGCCTACGAGCAGTACTTC. The encoded protein is CSVEITDRGVAYEQYF.

V and J are TRBV27 and TRBJ2-7; 7 positions agree with TRBD1. Trimming took 4 bases from V and 10 from J; bases not matched to a gene: 7. CDR1 and CDR2 from the germline V gene are MNHEY and SMNVEV (reference sequence). CDR3 length: 12 residues. The CDR3 loop is CASSSLGGPQYF. The CDR3 DNA follows: TGTGCCAGCAGTTCTCTAGGGGGCCCCCAGTACTTC.

CDR3 protein: CASSPTPEFYGYTF. For the CDR3, the DNA is TGTGCCAGCTCACCCACACCCGAATTCTATGGCTACACCTTC. This sequence joins TRBV18 and TRBJ1-2; no clear D. Trimming shortened V by 3 bases and J by 4 bases, and 12 bases separated the two germline ends. The CDR3 sequence is 14 residues long. Germline loops: CDR1 KGHSH, CDR2 LQKENI.

This clonotype occurred once. The gene calls are TRBV20-1 and TRBJ2-7; 13 bases are a match to TRBD2. V trimming: 1 base; J trimming: 7 bases; junction bases outside the gene matches: 7. Germline values: CDR1 DFQATT, CDR2 SNEGSKA (reference sequence). The length of the CDR3 is 15 residues. In nucleotides, the CDR3 is TGCAGTGCTAGAGCAGGACTAGCGGGAGATGAAGAGCAGTACTTC. Its protein product is CSARAGLAGDEEQYF.

This clonotype was picked up a small number of times. CDR3 sequence: CASSLVAGNEQFF. The CDR3 coding sequence is TGTGCCAGCAGTTTGGTAGCGGGTAATGAGCAGTTCTTC. The chain has TRBV12-3 or TRBV12-4 and TRBJ2-1; 7 nucleotides match TRBD2. The CDR3 extends over 13 amino acids. V lost 3 bases and J lost 7; bases outside the gene matches: 3.

The chain employs TRBV12-3 or TRBV12-4 and TRBJ1-4; no clear D. The CDR3 is 13 amino acids. V was trimmed by 4 bases and J by 8 bases, leaving 11 bases between them. The CDR3 coding sequence is TGTGCCAGCAGTTCCCCCCCGCGCGAAAAACTGTTTTTT. Encoded protein: CASSSPPREKLFF.

About this clonotype itself: The junction does not match germline at one end; this may be a read error. The chain joins TRBV9 to TRBJ2-3; TRBD1 matches at 8 bases. The CDR3 covers 16 residues. Germline loops: CDR1 SGDLS, CDR2 YYNGEE. CDR3 protein: CASSVRQGSWTDMQYF. For the CDR3, the DNA is TGCGCCAGCAGCGTGAGACAGGGGAGTTGGACAGATATGCAGTATTTT.

The rearrangement uses TRBV6-2 or TRBV6-3 and TRBJ2-5, with a weak D call TRBD1 (5 bases). V lost 5 bases, J lost 4 bases, and 14 bases lay in between. The CDR3 is 14 residues long. Germline lookup yields CDR1 MNHEY and CDR2 SVGEGT. The CDR3 DNA reads as TGTGCCAGCAGTCCCCCAAGAAGGGGAGAGACCCAGTACTTC. Its translation is CASSPPRRGETQYF.

The V call is TRBV7-3, the J call TRBJ2-7, with 8 bases that match TRBD2. The CDR3 contains 16 residues. Trimming at V came to 1 base and at J to 0 bases, leaving 5 bases not matched to a gene. Germline loops: CDR1 SGHTA, CDR2 FQGTGA. Here the CDR3 reads CASSLIVSGNSYEQYF. CDR3 sequence (DNA): TGTGCCAGCAGCTTAATTGTTAGCGGGAACTCCTACGAGCAGTACTTC.

The chain combines TRBV5-1 with TRBJ2-7, with 8 nucleotides matching TRBD1. This CDR3 has 14 amino acids. The germline gives CDR1 SGHRS, CDR2 YFSETQ. Unmatched junction bases numbered 6, after V lost 1 base and J lost 6 bases. The CDR3, as DNA: TGCGCCAGCAGCTTGACGGCAGGGGGCTCCGAGCAGTACTTC. Translated, it gives CASSLTAGGSEQYF.

This clonotype was recorded at least ten times. The chain combines TRBV12-3 or TRBV12-4 with TRBJ2-5, with 7 positions matching TRBD1. The CDR3 sequence is 15 residues long. Germline trimming cut 3 bases from V and 4 bases from J; bases unmatched to any gene: 8. CDR3 nucleotide sequence: TGTGCCAGCAGTTTCTCGGGACAGACGGCAGAGACCCAGTACTTC. The encoded protein is CASSFSGQTAETQYF.

The J gene is TRBJ2-5, the V gene TRBV27, with TRBD2 as a possible D gene (5 bases). The CDR3 runs to 13 residues. V dropped 6 bases and J dropped 11 bases, with 19 bases sitting between them. In germline, CDR1 is MNHEY, CDR2 SMNVEV (reference sequence). For the CDR3, the DNA is TGTGCCAGCAGCAGCGCCTGGGGTTGGGAGCAGTACTTC. Residues: CASSSAWGWEQYF.

The CDR3 loop is CASARGGLEQFF. The CDR3 DNA is TGTGCCAGTGCGAGGGGAGGCCTTGAGCAGTTCTTC. The chain is built from TRBV6-6 and TRBJ2-1; D is possibly TRBD2 (6 bases). CDR1 is MNHNY and CDR2 is SVGAGI in the germline V gene (reference sequence). The CDR3 runs 12 residues. V lost 9 bases to trimming and J lost 9 bases, with 15 bases between them.

A note on this clonotype: Germline and junction disagree at one end, which may indicate a read error. The V call is TRBV6-5, the J call TRBJ1-2, with TRBD1 identical over 7 bases. Per germline, CDR1 MNHEY and CDR2 SVGAGI. The CDR3 contains 15 residues. The CDR3: CAGSRDSYANYGYTF. CDR3 bases: TGTGCCGGCAGTAGGGACAGCTACGCTAACTATGGCTACACCTTC.

The V call is TRBV6-2 or TRBV6-3, the J call TRBJ2-7; maybe TRBD1 (5 bases). The CDR3 is 14 amino acids. Germline lookup yields CDR1 MNHEY and CDR2 SVGEGT. Trimming cost V 7 bases and J 0 bases, with 13 bases left between them. The CDR3 sequence: CASKRTQGSYEQYF. CDR3 coding DNA: TGTGCCAGCAAGAGGACGCAGGGCTCCTACGAGCAGTACTTC.

This clonotype was detected only a few times. The chain has TRBV7-6 and TRBJ2-1, with 8 nucleotides matching TRBD2. This CDR3 comprises 14 residues. CDR1 is SGHVS and CDR2 is FNYEAQ in the germline V gene. J lost 8 bases, V lost 5 bases, and 8 bases had no gene match. This CDR3 reads CASSPRLASHEQFF. The CDR3, as DNA: TGTGCCAGCAGCCCCAGACTAGCGAGCCATGAGCAGTTCTTC.

This clonotype was seen a few times. This chain's CDR3 is CASNLGGRETQYF. CDR3 sequence (DNA): TGTGCCAGCAACTTAGGGGGCCGGGAGACCCAGTACTTC. The chain is built from TRBV5-5 and TRBJ2-5, with 7 bases fitting TRBD1. The CDR3 contains 13 residues. V gave up 6 bases and J gave up 5 bases; unmatched junction bases: 7. Germline assignment: CDR1 SGHKS and CDR2 YYEKEE (reference sequence).

This clonotype was seen a few times. This chain joins TRBV15 and TRBJ1-2, with TRBD1 matching over 10 bases. The CDR3 spans 14 residues. The V segment lost 4 bases and the J segment 8 bases; nucleotides outside the gene matches: 7. CDR1 and CDR2 (germline): LNHNV, YYDKDF (reference sequence). CDR3 sequence (DNA): TGTGCCACCAGCAAAGATCGGGACAGGGGAGGCTACACCTTC. Translation: CATSKDRDRGGYTF.

The chain is built from TRBV20-1 and TRBJ2-5; tentative D call: TRBD2 (5 bases). CDR1 and CDR2 (germline): DFQATT, SNEGSKA (reference sequence). Trimming cost V 5 bases and J 1 base, with 17 bases left between them. The CDR3 runs to 15 residues. The DNA for the CDR3 is TGCAGTGCTCCACCCGGGATACGAACCCAAGAGACCCAGTACTTC. This encodes CSAPPGIRTQETQYF.

This clonotype has just a few counts. The chain carries TRBV2 and TRBJ2-7; perhaps TRBD2 as D (6 bases). Trimming cost V 3 bases and J 2 bases, with 11 bases left between them. Per the germline V gene, CDR1 is SNHLY and CDR2 is FYNNEI. The CDR3 sequence is 14 residues long. Here the CDR3 DNA reads TGTGCCAGCAGTGACAAGGAGGGAACCTACGAGCAGTACTTC. Amino acid sequence: CASSDKEGTYEQYF. Looking up the rest from reference TRBV2 and TRBJ2-7 gives the full variable domain: EPEVTQTPSHQVTQMGQEVILRCVPISNHLYFYWYRQILGQKVEFLVSFYNNEISEKSEIFDDQFSVERPDGSNFTLKIRSTKLEDSAMYFCASSDKEGTYEQYFGPGTRLTVT.

This chain links TRBV29-1 with TRBJ1-3, with 9 bases fitting TRBD1. CDR1 is SQVTM and CDR2 is ANQGSEA in the germline V gene. Trimming took 6 bases from V and 2 from J; bases not matched to a gene: 8. CDR3 length equals 15 residues. CDR3 sequence reads: CSVDAGTGTGNTIYF. The CDR3 DNA sequence: TGCAGCGTCGATGCCGGGACAGGGACTGGAAACACCATATATTTT.

V is TRBV12-3 or TRBV12-4 and J is TRBJ2-3; D is undetermined. The CDR3 length is 16 residues. V was clipped by 4 bases and J by 5 bases, with 19 bases between them. The CDR3 loop is CASSSRRYGERDTQYF. The CDR3 region has the DNA TGTGCCAGCAGTTCCCGCAGGTACGGCGAGCGAGATACGCAGTATTTT.

The chain is built from TRBV2 and TRBJ2-5; D could derive from TRBD1 or TRBD2 (5 bases each). Looked up from germline, CDR1 is SNHLY and CDR2 is FYNNEI. CDR3 size: 17 residues. Trimming cost V 7 bases and J 4 bases, with 25 bases left between them. The DNA of the CDR3 is TGTGCCAGCACAAAGCAAACCCCGGGGCTGGCTGGAGAGACCCAGTACTTC. It is translated as CASTKQTPGLAGETQYF.

The rearrangement links TRBV29-1 to TRBJ2-1; TRBD1 is a possible D gene (5 bases). The germline V gene has CDR1 SQVTM and CDR2 ANQGSEA. This CDR3 spans 13 amino acids. Trimming removed 3 bases at V and 1 base at J, with 7 bases between. In DNA, the CDR3 is TGCAGCGTTGATCGACAGTCCTACAATGAGCAGTTCTTC. Translated, it gives CSVDRQSYNEQFF.

This chain uses TRBV28 with TRBJ1-2, with 7 bases that match TRBD1. The CDR3 runs 15 residues. With 1 base clipped from V and 8 bases from J, the junction kept 10 bases outside the gene matches. Germline V gene lookup returns CDR1 MDHEN and CDR2 SYDVKM. CDR3 coding DNA: TGTGCCAGCAGTTTATTTGAGACAGGGAGGAGCGGCTACACCTTC. Translation gives CASSLFETGRSGYTF.